One TCR beta chain is described in this entry. Its antigen is as yet unknown. This specimen belongs to a study of T-cell memory formation after mild COVID-19. Study-wide results and caveats: Second-wave clones that peaked on day 37 lacked confirmed SARS-CoV-2 specificity. Of the contracting clones, CD4+ ones lay mainly in CM and EM, and CD8+ ones in EMRA.

Losses at the gene ends were 4 bases for V and 2 bases for J; bases not matched to a gene: 5. The CDR3 contains 17 residues. Germline-derived CDR1 and CDR2 are MNHEY and SMNVEV (reference sequence). In TCRdb, the 5' RACE reads were re-called with MiXCR into one record per CDR3 protein. The repertoire holds 410,000 or so distinct CDR3 sequences, with 20% to 25% as singletons. This chain links TRBV27 with TRBJ2-5; 15 nucleotides align to TRBD2. This TCR derives from an adult woman who had mild COVID-19 (a few samples of this study predate the infection). Cell type and time point are not known. The material sequenced was PBMCs or a T cell subset sorted from them (not recorded which). CDR3 nucleotides: TGTGCCAGCAGTTCCGGGACTAGCGGGAGGTTTCAAGAGACCCAGTACTTC. Translating it yields CASSSGTSGRFQETQYF.